This section outlines one T cell receptor (beta chain) sequence together with its context. This record belongs to a study of blood T cell repertoires in COVID-19. Study at large: From T cells, B-cell-depleted T cells, or PBMCs came the material, which was cDNA or gDNA.

How the authors handled the data: Scientists estimated how many nucleated cells there were by amplifying reference gene primers. Only in-frame clones appear in the TCRdb table, and some are missing; sequencing was by immunoSEQ multiplex PCR. V and J calls plus clone size are reproduced from that table; the DNA served to infer D and trimming. Of some 150,000 clones in the sample, about 87% are singletons; the top ten hold about 2.5%. This receptor was identified in a man in his fifties or sixties with active COVID-19. The specimen sequenced was peripheral blood.

The CDR3 coding sequence is TGTGCCAGCAGCTTGGGCCGGGGAGAGACCCAGTACTTC. Encoded protein: CASSLGRGETQYF. The chain couples TRBV5-6 to TRBJ2-5; TRBD2 might be the D (5 bases). The V gene lost 0 bases and the J gene lost 4 bases, with 7 bases spanning the gap. The CDR3 has 13 amino acids. CDR1 is SGHDT and CDR2 is YYEEEE in the germline V gene.